This T cell receptor beta chain came from a study of blood T cells in healthy people across ages. The authors ran a second PCR of roughly 6 to 12 cycles using a sample-barcoded 5' primer and a J-beta primer mix. MiXCR was run by TCRdb on the 5' RACE reads, yielding one entry per CDR3 protein. Of 780,000 or so distinct CDR3 sequences in the sample, 45% to 70% were seen once. Study-level points and caveats: Estimates drawn from one million T cells were deemed to understate diversity.

The CDR3 contains 16 residues. The V and J ends lost 6 bases and 2 bases, in that order; junction bases with no gene match: 11. Per the germline V gene, CDR1 is MNHEY and CDR2 is SVGAGI. It was roughly 10 milliliters of peripheral blood that were drawn from each donor. Isolating PBMCs gave at least 7 million of these cells per sample. Points on this clonotype: Its antigen is not identified.

Sequenced: blood. This receptor was taken from a man between 40 and 49 years old in good health. The chain links TRBV6-5 to TRBJ2-7, with 9 bases that match TRBD2. The CDR3 region has the DNA TGTGCCAGCAGCCGCCGGGCGTCTAGCGGGACCTACGAGCAGTACTTC. Its translation is CASSRRASSGTYEQYF.